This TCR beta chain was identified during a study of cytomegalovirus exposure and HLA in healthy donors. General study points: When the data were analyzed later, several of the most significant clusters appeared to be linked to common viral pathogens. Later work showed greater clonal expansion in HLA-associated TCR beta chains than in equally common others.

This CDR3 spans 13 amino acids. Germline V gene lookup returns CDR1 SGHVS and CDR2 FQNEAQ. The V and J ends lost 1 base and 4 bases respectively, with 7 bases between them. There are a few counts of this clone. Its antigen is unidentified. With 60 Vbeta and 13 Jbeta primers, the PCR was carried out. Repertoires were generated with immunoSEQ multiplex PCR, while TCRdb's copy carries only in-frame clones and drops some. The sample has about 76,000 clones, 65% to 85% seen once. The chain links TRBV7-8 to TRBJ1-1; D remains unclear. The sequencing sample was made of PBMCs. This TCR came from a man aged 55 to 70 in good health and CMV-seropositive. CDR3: CASSLVRSTEAFF. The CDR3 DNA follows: TGTGCCAGCAGCTTAGTAAGGAGCACTGAAGCTTTCTTT.